This T cell receptor beta chain was identified in a study of pediatric ulcerative colitis. The assay was immunoSEQ multiplex PCR, and TCRdb's table has in-frame clones only and misses some. The data hold roughly 19,000 clones, with 74% observed a single time. This CDR3 comprises 13 residues. Germline-derived CDR1 and CDR2 are SQVTM and ANQGSEA. V lost 3 bases, J lost 7 bases, and 5 bases stayed unmatched. Rectal tissue came from one to two pinch biopsies taken at colonoscopy. Overall study results and limits: A couple of rectal CDR3 clonotypes occurred in all ulcerative colitis patients. Blood samples from a couple of patients yielded substantially fewer templates and were excluded from blood-rectal overlap analysis.

Remarks on this clone: Its antigen is still unknown.

The chain uses TRBV29-1 and TRBJ2-1, with TRBD2 identical over 8 bases. The receptor comes from a boy younger than 18 with moderate ulcerative colitis. The sample was gut tissue. The CDR3 DNA is TGCAGCGTTGACAAGGGACTAGAGAATGAGCAGTTCTTC. Its protein is CSVDKGLENEQFF.